This T cell receptor beta chain comes out of a study of T cell responses to AZD1222 COVID-19 vaccine. Study-level information: Pooling of second doses given at about 4 or about 12 weeks was done.

In its sample, this clone was seen once. Its target is not known. Germline V gene lookup returns CDR1 SGHTA and CDR2 FQGNSA. The CDR3 extends over 15 amino acids. Trimming pared 1 base from V and 7 bases from J, leaving 11 bases between. Here immunoSEQ multiplex PCR was the method, and the copy in TCRdb shows in-frame clones only, minus some. In the table there are 110,000 or so clones, about 88% of which are singletons. The study's findings and limits: Within unmutated variant regions lay the reported targets of nearly half of spike-specific TCRs. Among those given AZD1222, only five or six were seropositive at baseline. The donor group comprised mostly white British people and more females; the analysis possibly underestimated clonal diversity.

V and J are TRBV7-2 and TRBJ1-6; D might be TRBD1 (5 bases). Sequences were derived from peripheral blood, sampled on day 0 of AZD1222 vaccination. The clonotype was recovered from an adult in good health. The CDR3 spells CASSLVGEGNSPLHF. The CDR3 DNA reads TGTGCCAGCAGCTTAGTAGGGGAAGGGAATTCACCCCTCCACTTT.